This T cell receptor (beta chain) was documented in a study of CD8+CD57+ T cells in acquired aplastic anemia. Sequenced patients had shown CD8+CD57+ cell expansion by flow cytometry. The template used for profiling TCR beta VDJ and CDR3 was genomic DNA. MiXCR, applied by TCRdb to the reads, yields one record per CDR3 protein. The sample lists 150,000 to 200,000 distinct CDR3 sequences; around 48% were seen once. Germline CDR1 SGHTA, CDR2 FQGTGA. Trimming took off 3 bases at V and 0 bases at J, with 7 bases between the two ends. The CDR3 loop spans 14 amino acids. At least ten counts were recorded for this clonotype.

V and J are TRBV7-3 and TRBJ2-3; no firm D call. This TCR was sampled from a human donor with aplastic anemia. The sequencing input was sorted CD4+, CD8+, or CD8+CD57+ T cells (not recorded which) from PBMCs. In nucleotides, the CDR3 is TGTGCCAGCAGCTTGGGCGCTAGCACAGATACGCAGTATTTT. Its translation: CASSLGASTDTQYF.